Following are 7 T cell receptor beta chains from one sample sequenced in a study of cytomegalovirus exposure and HLA in healthy donors. The PCR made use of 60 Vbeta and 13 Jbeta primers. The table came from immunoSEQ multiplex PCR; TCRdb's copy has only in-frame clones and leaves some out. This sample carries 160,000 or so clones, roughly 80% of them seen once, and the ten largest clones take around 4.5%. Material: PBMCs. These receptors came from a man between 25 and 39 years old in good health and CMV-seronegative.

V usage is TRBV2 and J usage is TRBJ2-1; D is unresolved. The CDR3 has 13 amino acids. Trimming removed 0 bases from V and 7 bases from J, with 7 bases in between. Germline loops: CDR1 SNHLY, CDR2 FYNNEI. As DNA, the CDR3 is TGTGCCAGCAGTGAAGCCCCCGGGAATGAGCAGTTCTTC. Translation: CASSEAPGNEQFF. Full variable domain (rest looked up from reference TRBV2 and TRBJ2-1): EPEVTQTPSHQVTQMGQEVILRCVPISNHLYFYWYRQILGQKVEFLVSFYNNEISEKSEIFDDQFSVERPDGSNFTLKIRSTKLEDSAMYFCASSEAPGNEQFFGPGTRLTVL.

V is TRBV28 and J is TRBJ1-2; D unresolved. The CDR3 spans 13 residues. Trimming took off 7 bases at V and 2 bases at J, with 11 bases between the two ends. Germline CDR1 and CDR2: MDHEN and SYDVKM. For the CDR3, the DNA is TGTGCCAGCATGAACCCGGTGAACTATGGCTACACCTTC. Protein: CASMNPVNYGYTF.

The chain has TRBV29-1 and TRBJ1-4; D unclear. The CDR3 runs to 11 residues. Germline V CDR1 and CDR2: SQVTM, ANQGSEA. V shed 5 bases and J shed 8 bases, with 9 bases lying between them. CDR3 protein: CSVPRGEKLFF. CDR3 sequence (DNA): TGCAGCGTTCCCAGAGGAGAAAAACTGTTTTTT. The full variable domain, with the rest looked up from reference TRBV29-1 and TRBJ1-4, is SAVISQKPSRDICQRGTSLTIQCQVDSQVTMMFWYRQQPGQSLTLIATANQGSEATYESGFVIDKFPISRPNLTFSTLTVSNMSPEDSSIYLCSVPRGEKLFFGSGTQLSVL.

The chain joins TRBV27 to TRBJ1-1, with D unclear. With 3 bases removed from V and 3 bases from J, the gap between germline ends came to 8 bases. This CDR3 has 13 residues. The germline V gene has CDR1 MNHEY and CDR2 SMNVEV (reference sequence). CDR3 protein: CASSFGGYTEAFF. The CDR3 DNA sequence: TGTGCCAGCAGTTTTGGAGGGTACACTGAAGCTTTCTTT.

The chain employs TRBV18 and TRBJ1-1, with D perhaps TRBD1 (5 bases). V lost 1 base to trimming and J lost 10 bases, with 19 bases between them. The CDR3 covers 15 residues. Germline V CDR1 and CDR2: KGHSH, LQKENI. The CDR3 nucleotides read TGTGCCAGCTCACCACGGGGCAGCTACCTAACGGGAGCTTTCTTT. Its protein product is CASSPRGSYLTGAFF.

This clone was detected a few times. The rearrangement joins TRBV5-1 to TRBJ1-2, with 8 positions matching TRBD1. V shed 6 bases and J 1 base; nucleotides not matched to a gene: 11. Germline-derived CDR1 and CDR2 are SGHRS and YFSETQ. The CDR3 covers 16 residues. The CDR3 region is CASNRGDRRLNYGYTF. CDR3 sequence (DNA): TGCGCCAGCAACAGGGGGGACAGGAGACTTAACTATGGCTACACCTTC.

The chain is built from TRBV5-1 and TRBJ2-2; 9 bases fit TRBD1. The V and J ends lost 4 bases and 1 base, in that order; junction bases with no gene match: 5. The CDR3 loop spans 16 amino acids. Germline CDR1 reads SGHRS; CDR2 reads YFSETQ. CDR3 region: CASSTPGQGNTGELFF. Written as DNA, the CDR3 is TGCGCCAGCAGCACCCCGGGACAGGGGAACACCGGGGAGCTGTTTTTT.